One TCR beta chain is described in this entry. Its cognate antigen has yet to be identified. No base quality information exists; no much larger clone differs at one position. The germline V gene encodes CDR1 LNHDA and CDR2 SQIVND (reference sequence). V and J are trimmed by 7 bases and 1 base, and the gene matches miss 9 bases of the junction. The CDR3 runs 15 residues from the cysteine to the phenylalanine. Only the CDR3 DNA stays, 45 bases, in frame from base 1. TCRbeta CDR3 regions were amplified from genomic DNA by means of the immunoSEQ Assay, a bias-controlled multiplex PCR. The source study handled its data this way. Nucleated cell counts per sample were estimated from amplification of reference gene primers within the assay. To quantify the absolute abundance of each unique TCRbeta CDR3 rearrangement, sequence reads were collapsed and filtered. For each sample, productive Simpson clonality was calculated as the square root of Simpson's diversity index across productive rearrangements. As stored in TCRdb, this immuneACCESS dataset retains in-frame rearrangements with V and J assigned. A fraction of the clones does not appear; measured against another copy, unresolved V genes explain less than half of the discrepancy, and the remainder lacks a known reason. The V and J calls and clone size come from that table; D and trimming were worked out from the DNA. The sample records around 450,000 clones, roughly 87% of which are singletons. The ten largest account for 0.7% of the sample.

The entry originates in a study of blood T cell repertoires in COVID-19 (dated by TCRdb to 2020 to 2022). Context from the whole study: Samples covering the acute and convalescent phases of COVID-19 were provided by collaborators in the United States, Italy and Spain. The material from the prospective study consisted of cDNA or gDNA derived from T cells, B-cell-depleted T cells, or PBMCs. The dataset comprised deeply sampled blood TCRbeta repertoires from subjects exposed to, actively infected with, or recovered from COVID-19. The repertoires were made available in a free public database intended to serve as a resource for research on the immune response to SARS-CoV-2. The samples were drawn from the first 160 participants of the ongoing ImmuneRACE study and from 1,254 subjects provided by 6 global collaborators. Nearly every sample came with metadata listing a de-identified subject ID, COVID-19 status, age in years and sex. Where HLA class I and class II types were available, the types were taken from metadata supplied by the sample provider, not from assay-based typing.

Participants in the prospective study were aged roughly 18 to 100 years, lived in 20 to 30 United States geographic areas, and enrolled through a virtual design. In the prospective study, cohorts were assigned on the basis of participant-reported clinical history obtained from a screening survey and a study questionnaire. Recovered participants in ImmuneRACE Cohort 3 were defined by two consecutive negative NP/OP PCR tests, clearance by a healthcare professional, or resolution of symptoms. In the prospective study, whole blood, serum and a nasopharyngeal or oropharyngeal swab were collected from each participant by mobile phlebotomists. Prospective study participants could optionally give additional blood draws and questionnaires over a roughly two-month period. Before DNA extraction, prospective study blood samples were shipped either frozen or at room temperature. Study-wide conclusions, independent of this receptor: Clinical and demographic metadata were provided uncurated, with the amount varying by source and participant.

Recombination linked TRBV19 to TRBJ1-1, with 7 middle bases fitting TRBD1. Sequencing was done on a sample of PBMCs or T cells enriched from blood (not recorded which). This receptor was identified in a woman in her late teens or twenties who had recovered from COVID-19. In nucleotides, the sequence is TGTGCCAGTAATGAACCGGGACAGAAGAACACTGAAGCTTTCTTT. Its protein reads: CASNEPGQKNTEAFF.